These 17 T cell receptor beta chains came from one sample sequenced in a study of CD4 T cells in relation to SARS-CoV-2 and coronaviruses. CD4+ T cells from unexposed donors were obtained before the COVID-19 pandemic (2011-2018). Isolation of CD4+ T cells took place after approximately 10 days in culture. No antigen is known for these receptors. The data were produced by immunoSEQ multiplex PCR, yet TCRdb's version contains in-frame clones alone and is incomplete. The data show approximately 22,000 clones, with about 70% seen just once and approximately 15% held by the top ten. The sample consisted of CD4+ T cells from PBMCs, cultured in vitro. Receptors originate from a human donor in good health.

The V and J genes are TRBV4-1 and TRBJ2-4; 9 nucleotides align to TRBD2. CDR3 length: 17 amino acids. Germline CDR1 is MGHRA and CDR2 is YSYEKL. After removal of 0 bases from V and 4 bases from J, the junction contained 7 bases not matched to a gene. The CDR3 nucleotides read TGCGCCAGCAGCCAAGATGGCAGCGGGGGGCCGAAAAACATTCAGTACTTC. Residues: CASSQDGSGGPKNIQYF.

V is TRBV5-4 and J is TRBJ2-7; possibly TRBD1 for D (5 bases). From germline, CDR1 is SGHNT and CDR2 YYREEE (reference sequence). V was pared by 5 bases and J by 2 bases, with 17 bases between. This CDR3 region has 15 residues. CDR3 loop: CASSSGRGPTYEQYF. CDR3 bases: TGTGCCAGCAGTTCCGGTAGGGGCCCTACCTACGAGCAGTACTTC.

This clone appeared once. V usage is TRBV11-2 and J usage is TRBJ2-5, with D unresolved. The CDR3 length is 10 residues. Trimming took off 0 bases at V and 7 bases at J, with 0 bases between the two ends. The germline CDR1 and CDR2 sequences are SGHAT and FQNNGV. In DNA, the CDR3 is TGTGCCAGCAGCTTAGAGACCCAGTACTTC. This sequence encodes CASSLETQYF.

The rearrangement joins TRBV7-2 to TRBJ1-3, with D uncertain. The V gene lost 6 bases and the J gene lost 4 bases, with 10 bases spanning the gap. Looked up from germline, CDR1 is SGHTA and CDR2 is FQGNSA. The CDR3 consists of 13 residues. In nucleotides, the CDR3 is TGTGCCAGCAGGAGACGGGCCGGAAACACCATATATTTT. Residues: CASRRRAGNTIYF.

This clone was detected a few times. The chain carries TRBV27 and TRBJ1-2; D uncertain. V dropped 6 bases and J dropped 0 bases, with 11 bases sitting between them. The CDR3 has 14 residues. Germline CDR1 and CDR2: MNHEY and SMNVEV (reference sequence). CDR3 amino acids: CASRPPGSNYGYTF. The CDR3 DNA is TGTGCCAGCAGGCCCCCTGGGTCTAACTATGGCTACACCTTC.

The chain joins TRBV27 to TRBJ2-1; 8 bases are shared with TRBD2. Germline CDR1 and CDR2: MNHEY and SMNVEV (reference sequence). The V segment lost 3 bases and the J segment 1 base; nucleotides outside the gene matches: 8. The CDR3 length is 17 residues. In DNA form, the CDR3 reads TGTGCCAGCAGTTTTGAAGTTAGCGGGATGTCCTACAATGAGCAGTTCTTC. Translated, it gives CASSFEVSGMSYNEQFF.

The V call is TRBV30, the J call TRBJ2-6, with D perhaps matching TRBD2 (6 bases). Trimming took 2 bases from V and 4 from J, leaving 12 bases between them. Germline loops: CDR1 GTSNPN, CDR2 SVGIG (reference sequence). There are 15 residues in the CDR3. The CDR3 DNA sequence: TGTGCCTGGAGTTCGGGCGGGACCGGGGCCAACGTCCTGACTTTC. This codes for CAWSSGGTGANVLTF.

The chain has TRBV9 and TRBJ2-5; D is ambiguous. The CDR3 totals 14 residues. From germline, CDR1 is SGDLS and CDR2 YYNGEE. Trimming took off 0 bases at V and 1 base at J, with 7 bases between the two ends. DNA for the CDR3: TGTGCCAGCAGCGTAGGCCCAGTCCAAGAGACCCAGTACTTC. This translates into CASSVGPVQETQYF. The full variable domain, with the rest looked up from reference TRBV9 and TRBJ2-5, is DSGVTQTPKHLITATGQRVTLRCSPRSGDLSVYWYQQSLDQGLQFLIQYYNGEERAKGNILERFSAQQFPDLHSELNLSSLELGDSALYFCASSVGPVQETQYFGPGTRLLVL.

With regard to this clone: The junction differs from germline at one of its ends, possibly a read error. CDR3 sequence: CSVEDRGLSSNEQFF. CDR3 sequence (DNA): TGCAGCGTTGAAGATCGAGGACTATCCTCCAATGAGCAGTTCTTC. The chain recombines TRBV29-1 with TRBJ2-1; D perhaps matches TRBD2 (6 bases). Per the germline V gene, CDR1 is SQVTM and CDR2 is ANQGSEA. The length of the CDR3 is 15 residues.

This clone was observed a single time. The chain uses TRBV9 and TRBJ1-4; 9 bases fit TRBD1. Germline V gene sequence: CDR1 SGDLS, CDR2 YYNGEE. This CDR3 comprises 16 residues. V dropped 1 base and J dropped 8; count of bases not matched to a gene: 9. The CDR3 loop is CASSVPQTGGEEKLFF. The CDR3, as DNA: TGTGCCAGCAGCGTACCCCAGACAGGGGGGGAAGAAAAACTGTTTTTT.

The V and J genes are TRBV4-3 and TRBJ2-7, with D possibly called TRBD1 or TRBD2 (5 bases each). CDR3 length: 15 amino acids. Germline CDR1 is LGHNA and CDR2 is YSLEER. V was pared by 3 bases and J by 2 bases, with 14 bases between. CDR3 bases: TGCGCCAGCAGCCAGGGGGTCCACCACACCTACGAGCAGTACTTC. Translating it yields CASSQGVHHTYEQYF.

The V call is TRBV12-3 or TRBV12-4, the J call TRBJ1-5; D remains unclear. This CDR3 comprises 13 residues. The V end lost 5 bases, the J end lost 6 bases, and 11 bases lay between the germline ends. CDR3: CASSPREVQPQHF. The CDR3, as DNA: TGTGCCAGCAGTCCTAGGGAGGTTCAGCCCCAGCATTTT.

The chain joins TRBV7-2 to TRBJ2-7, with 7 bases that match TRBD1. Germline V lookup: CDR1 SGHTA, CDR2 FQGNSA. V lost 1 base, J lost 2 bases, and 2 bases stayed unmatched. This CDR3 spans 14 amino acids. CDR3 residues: CASSLVGQPYEQYF. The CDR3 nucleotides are TGTGCCAGCAGCTTAGTGGGACAGCCCTACGAGCAGTACTTC.

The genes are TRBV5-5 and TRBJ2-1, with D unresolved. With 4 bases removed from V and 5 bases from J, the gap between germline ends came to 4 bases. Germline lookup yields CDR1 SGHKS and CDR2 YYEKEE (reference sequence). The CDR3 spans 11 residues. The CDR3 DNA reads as TGTGCCAGCAGCGCAGACAATGAGCAGTTCTTC. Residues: CASSADNEQFF.

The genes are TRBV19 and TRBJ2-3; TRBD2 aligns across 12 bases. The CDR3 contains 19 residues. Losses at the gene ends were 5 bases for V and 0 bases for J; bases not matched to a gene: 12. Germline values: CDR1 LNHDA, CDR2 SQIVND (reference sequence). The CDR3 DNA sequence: TGTGCCAGTAGTGGCTCGACTAGCGGGGGCACTCCTAGCACAGATACGCAGTATTTT. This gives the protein CASSGSTSGGTPSTDTQYF. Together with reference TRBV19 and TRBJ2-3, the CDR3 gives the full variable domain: DGGITQSPKYLFRKEGQNVTLSCEQNLNHDAMYWYRQDPGQGLRLIYYSQIVNDFQKGDIAEGYSVSREKKESFPLTVTSAQKNPTAFYLCASSGSTSGGTPSTDTQYFGPGTRLTVL.

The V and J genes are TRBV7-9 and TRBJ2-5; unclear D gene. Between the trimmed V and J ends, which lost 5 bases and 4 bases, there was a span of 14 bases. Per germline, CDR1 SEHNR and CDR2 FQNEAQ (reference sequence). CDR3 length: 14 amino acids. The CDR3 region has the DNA TGTGCCAGCAGCCCCCGCGATGTAGGAGAGACCCAGTACTTC. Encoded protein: CASSPRDVGETQYF.

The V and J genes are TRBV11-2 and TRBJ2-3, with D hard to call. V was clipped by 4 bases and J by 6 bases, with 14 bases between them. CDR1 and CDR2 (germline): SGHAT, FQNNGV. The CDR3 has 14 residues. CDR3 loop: CASSSITQSDTQYF. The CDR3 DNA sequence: TGTGCCAGCAGCTCCATAACACAGAGTGATACGCAGTATTTT.